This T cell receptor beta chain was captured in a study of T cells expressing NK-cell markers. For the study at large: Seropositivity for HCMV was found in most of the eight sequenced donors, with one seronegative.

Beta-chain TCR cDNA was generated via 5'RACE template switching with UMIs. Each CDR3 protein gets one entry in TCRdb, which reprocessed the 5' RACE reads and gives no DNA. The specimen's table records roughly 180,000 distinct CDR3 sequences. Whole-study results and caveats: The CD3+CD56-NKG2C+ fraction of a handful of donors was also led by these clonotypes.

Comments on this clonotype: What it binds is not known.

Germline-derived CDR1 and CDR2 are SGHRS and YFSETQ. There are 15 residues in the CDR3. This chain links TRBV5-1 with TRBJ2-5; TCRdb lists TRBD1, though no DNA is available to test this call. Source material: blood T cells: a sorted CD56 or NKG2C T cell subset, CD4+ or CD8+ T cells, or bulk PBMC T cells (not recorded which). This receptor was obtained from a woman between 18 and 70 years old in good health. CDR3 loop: CASSLGQGVGETQYF.